The clone carrying this T cell receptor (beta chain) was counted once. Per the original data handling: ImmunoSEQ supplied junction-only sequences lacking quality scores, so filtering was different. Assay used: immunoSEQ multiplex PCR; TCRdb lists only in-frame clones, some missing. For V, J and clone size, that table is used; D and trimming come from the DNA. The data show more than 500,000 clones, approximately 95% seen once. Germline V gene sequence: CDR1 MDHEN, CDR2 SYDVKM. CDR3 length equals 16 residues. V shed 6 bases and J shed 8 bases, with 23 bases lying between them. The sample comes from a study of shared clonotypes between healthy human individuals. Study in general: Participating donors consisted of two women and a few men aged 18 to 49. CD4 naive and CD4 memory each took three plates per donor, while CD8 naive took two and CD8 memory one.

The naive CD8 subset, CD45RO-negative cells positively selected for CCR7, excluded terminally differentiated effector memory CD45RA+ cells. The study drew its donors from healthy HIV-negative adults without recent acute infections or vaccinations. The receptor was isolated from a woman aged 25 to 39 in good health. The chain recombines TRBV28 with TRBJ1-3; D uncertain. Sequencing input: naive CD8+ T cells sorted from blood. The DNA for the CDR3 is TGTGCCAGCAGCCGGCTTAGTCCTCCTTTCGGAGACACCATATATTTT. Its translation: CASSRLSPPFGDTIYF. The full variable domain, rest sourced from reference TRBV28 and TRBJ1-3, is DVKVTQSSRYLVKRTGEKVFLECVQDMDHENMFWYRQDPGLGLRLIYFSYDVKMKEKGDIPEGYSVSREKKERFSLILESASTNQTSMYLCASSRLSPPFGDTIYFGEGSWLTVV.